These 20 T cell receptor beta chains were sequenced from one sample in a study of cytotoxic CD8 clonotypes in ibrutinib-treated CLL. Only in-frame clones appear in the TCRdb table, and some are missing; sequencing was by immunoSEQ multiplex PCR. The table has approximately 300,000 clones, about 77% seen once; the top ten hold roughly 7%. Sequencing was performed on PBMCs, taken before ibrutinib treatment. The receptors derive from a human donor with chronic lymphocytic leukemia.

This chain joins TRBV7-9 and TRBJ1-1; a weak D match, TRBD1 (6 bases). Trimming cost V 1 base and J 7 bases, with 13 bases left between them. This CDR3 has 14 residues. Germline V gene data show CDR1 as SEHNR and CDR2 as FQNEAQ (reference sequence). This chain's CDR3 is CASSLGYRDNEAFF. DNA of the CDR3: TGTGCCAGCAGCTTAGGTTACCGGGACAATGAAGCTTTCTTT. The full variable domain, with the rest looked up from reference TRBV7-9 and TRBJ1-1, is DTGVSQNPRHKITKRGQNVTFRCDPISEHNRLYWYRQTLGQGPEFLTYFQNEAQLEKSRLLSDRFSAERPKGSFSTLEIQRTEQGDSAMYLCASSLGYRDNEAFFGQGTRLTVV.

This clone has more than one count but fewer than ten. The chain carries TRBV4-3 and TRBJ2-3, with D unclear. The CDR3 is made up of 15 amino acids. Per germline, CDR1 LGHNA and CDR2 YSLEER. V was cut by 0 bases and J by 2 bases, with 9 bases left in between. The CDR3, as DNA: TGCGCCAGCAGCCAAGATTTAGCACTCACAGATACGCAGTATTTT. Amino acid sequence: CASSQDLALTDTQYF.

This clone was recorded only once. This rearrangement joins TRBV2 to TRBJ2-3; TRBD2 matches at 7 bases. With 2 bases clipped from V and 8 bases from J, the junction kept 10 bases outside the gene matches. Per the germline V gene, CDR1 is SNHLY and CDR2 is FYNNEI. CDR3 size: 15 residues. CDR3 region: CASSELVRPGGTQYF. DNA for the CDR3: TGTGCCAGCAGTGAATTAGTTCGTCCGGGGGGTACGCAGTATTTT.

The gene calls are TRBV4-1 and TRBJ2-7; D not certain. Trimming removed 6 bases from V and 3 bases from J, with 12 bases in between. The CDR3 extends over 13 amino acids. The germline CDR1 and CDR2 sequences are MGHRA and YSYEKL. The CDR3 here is CASSPGPYYEQYF. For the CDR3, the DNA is TGCGCCAGCAGTCCTGGGCCTTACTACGAGCAGTACTTC.

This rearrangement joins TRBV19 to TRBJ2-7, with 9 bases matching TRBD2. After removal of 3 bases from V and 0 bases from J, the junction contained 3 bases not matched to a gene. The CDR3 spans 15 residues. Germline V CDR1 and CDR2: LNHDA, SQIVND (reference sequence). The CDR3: CASSMASGISYEQYF. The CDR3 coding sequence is TGTGCCAGTAGTATGGCTAGCGGGATCTCCTACGAGCAGTACTTC.

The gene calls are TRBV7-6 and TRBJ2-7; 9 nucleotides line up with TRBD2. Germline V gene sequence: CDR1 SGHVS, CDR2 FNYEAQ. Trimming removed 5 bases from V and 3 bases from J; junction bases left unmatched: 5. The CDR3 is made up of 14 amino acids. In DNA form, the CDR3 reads TGTGCCAGCAGCCTAGGGACTAGCTACTACGAGCAGTACTTC. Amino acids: CASSLGTSYYEQYF.

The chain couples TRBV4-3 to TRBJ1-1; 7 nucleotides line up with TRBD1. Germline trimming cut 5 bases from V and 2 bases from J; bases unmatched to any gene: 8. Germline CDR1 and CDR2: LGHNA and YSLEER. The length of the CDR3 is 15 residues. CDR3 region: CASSARDRHNTEAFF. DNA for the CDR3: TGCGCCAGCAGCGCCCGGGACAGACACAACACTGAAGCTTTCTTT.

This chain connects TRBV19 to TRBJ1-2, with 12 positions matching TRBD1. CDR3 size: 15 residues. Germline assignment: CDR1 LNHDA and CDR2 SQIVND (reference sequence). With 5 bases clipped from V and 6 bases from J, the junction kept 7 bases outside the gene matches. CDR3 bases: TGTGCCAGTAGTTTACCGGGACAGGGGGCGCATGGCTACACCTTC. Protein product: CASSLPGQGAHGYTF.

CDR3 loop: CASSSTSGSASDTQYF. The CDR3 nucleotides read TGTGCCAGCAGTTCGACTAGCGGGAGTGCGTCAGATACGCAGTATTTT. The gene calls are TRBV27 and TRBJ2-3, with 12 bases matching TRBD2. V was clipped by 4 bases and J by 4 bases; unmatched bases: 6. The germline CDR1 and CDR2 sequences are MNHEY and SMNVEV (reference sequence). There are 16 residues in the CDR3.

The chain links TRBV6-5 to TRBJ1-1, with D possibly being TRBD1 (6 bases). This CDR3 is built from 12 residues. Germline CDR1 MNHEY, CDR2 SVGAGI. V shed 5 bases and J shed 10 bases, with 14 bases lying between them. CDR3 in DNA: TGTGCCAGCAGTAAGCCCCAGGGGCGAGCTTTCTTT. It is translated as CASSKPQGRAFF.

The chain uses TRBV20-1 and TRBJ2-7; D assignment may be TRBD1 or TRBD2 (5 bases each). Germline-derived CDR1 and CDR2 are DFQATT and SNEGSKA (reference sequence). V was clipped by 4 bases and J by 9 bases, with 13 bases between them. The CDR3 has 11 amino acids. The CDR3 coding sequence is TGCAGTGCTAAGGGACCCCCCGTGCAGTACTTC. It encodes CSAKGPPVQYF.

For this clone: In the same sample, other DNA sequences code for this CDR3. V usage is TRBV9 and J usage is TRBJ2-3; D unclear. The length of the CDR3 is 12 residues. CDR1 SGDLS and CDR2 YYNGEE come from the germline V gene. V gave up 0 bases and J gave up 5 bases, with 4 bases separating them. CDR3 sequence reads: CASSVGGDTQYF. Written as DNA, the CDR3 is TGTGCCAGCAGCGTAGGAGGAGATACGCAGTATTTT.

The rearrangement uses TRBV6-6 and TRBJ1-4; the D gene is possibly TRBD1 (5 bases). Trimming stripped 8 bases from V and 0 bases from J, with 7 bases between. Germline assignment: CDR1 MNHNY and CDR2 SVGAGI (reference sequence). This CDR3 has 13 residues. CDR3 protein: CASRGPTNEKLFF. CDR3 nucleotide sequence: TGTGCCAGCCGGGGACCAACTAATGAAAAACTGTTTTTT.

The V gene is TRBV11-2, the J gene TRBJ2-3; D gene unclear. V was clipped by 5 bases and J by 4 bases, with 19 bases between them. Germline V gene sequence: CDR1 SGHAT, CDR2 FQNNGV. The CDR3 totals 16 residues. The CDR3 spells CASSPWGAATADTQYF. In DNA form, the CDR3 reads TGTGCCAGCAGCCCCTGGGGTGCAGCGACGGCAGATACGCAGTATTTT.

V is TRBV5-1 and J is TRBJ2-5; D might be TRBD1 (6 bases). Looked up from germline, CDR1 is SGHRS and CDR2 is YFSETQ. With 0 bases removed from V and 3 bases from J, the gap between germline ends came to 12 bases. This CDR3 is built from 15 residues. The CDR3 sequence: CASSLGRTDKETQYF. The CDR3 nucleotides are TGCGCCAGCAGCTTGGGCCGGACAGATAAAGAGACCCAGTACTTC.

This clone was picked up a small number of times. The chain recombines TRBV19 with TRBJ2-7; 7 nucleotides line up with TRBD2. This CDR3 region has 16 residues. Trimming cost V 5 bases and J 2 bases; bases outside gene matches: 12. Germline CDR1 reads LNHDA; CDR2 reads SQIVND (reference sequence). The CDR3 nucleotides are TGTGCCAGTAGTGATCCCATGGGGAGGGGAACCTACGAGCAGTACTTC. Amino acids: CASSDPMGRGTYEQYF.

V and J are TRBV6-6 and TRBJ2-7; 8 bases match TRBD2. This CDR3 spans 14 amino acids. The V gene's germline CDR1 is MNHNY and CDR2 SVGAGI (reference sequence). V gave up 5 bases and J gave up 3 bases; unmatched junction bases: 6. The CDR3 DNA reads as TGTGCCAGCAGTGCCCCGGGACTAGACTACGAGCAGTACTTC. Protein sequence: CASSAPGLDYEQYF.

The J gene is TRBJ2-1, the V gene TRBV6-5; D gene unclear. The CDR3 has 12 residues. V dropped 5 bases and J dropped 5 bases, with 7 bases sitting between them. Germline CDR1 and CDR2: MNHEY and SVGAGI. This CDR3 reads CASSVGDNEQFF. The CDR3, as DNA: TGTGCCAGCAGTGTGGGTGACAATGAGCAGTTCTTC.

The CDR3 DNA follows: TGCGCCAGCAGCTTCACGGGAGGGACCCAAGAGACCCAGTACTTC. It specifies CASSFTGGTQETQYF. The rearrangement uses TRBV5-1 and TRBJ2-5, with 8 positions matching TRBD2. The CDR3 has 15 amino acids. The V segment lost 2 bases and the J segment 1 base; nucleotides outside the gene matches: 4. Germline V gene lookup returns CDR1 SGHRS and CDR2 YFSETQ.

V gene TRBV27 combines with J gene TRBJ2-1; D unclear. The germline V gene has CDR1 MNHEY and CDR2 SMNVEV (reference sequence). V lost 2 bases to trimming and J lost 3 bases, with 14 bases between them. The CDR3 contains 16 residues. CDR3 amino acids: CASSLTGMRSYNEQFF. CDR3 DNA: TGTGCCAGCAGTTTAACTGGGATGCGGAGCTACAATGAGCAGTTCTTC.